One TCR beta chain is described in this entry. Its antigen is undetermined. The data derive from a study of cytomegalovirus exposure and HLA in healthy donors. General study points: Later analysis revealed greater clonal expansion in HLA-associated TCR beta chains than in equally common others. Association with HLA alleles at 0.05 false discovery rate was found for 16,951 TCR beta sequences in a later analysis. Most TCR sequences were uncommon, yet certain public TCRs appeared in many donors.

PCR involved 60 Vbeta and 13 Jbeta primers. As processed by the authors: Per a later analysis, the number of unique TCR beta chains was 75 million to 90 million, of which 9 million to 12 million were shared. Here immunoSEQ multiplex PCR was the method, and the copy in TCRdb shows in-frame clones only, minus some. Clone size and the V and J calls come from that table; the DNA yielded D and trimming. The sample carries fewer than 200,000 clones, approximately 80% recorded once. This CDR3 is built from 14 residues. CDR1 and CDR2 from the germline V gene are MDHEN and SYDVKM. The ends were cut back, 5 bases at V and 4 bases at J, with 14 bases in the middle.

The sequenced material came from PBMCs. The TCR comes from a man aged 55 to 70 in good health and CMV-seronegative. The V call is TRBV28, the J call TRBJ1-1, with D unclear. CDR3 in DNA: TGTGCCAGCAGTCCCCCCCTGGGAGGCACTGAAGCTTTCTTT. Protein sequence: CASSPPLGGTEAFF.